This paragraph covers one TCR beta chain sequence. Its specificity is not known. This sample was included in a study of EBV T-cell therapy then PD-1 blockade in nasopharyngeal carcinoma. Treatment here: AdE1-LMPpoly-expanded autologous EBV-specific T-cell therapy followed by anti-PD-1 nivolumab. Repertoires were generated with immunoSEQ multiplex PCR, while TCRdb's copy carries only in-frame clones and drops some. The repertoire holds roughly 21,000 clones, 75% to 90% seen once, with about 27% in the top ten. Here the sequenced sample was CD8+ T cells from blood, taken at day 61 from a patient whose treatment included autologous EBV-specific T cells and nivolumab. The source of this sequence is a man aged 35-49 years with nasopharyngeal carcinoma.

CDR3 region: CASSLTGKLFF. The CDR3 DNA reads as TGTGCCAGCAGCCTTACAGGAAAACTGTTTTTT. V usage is TRBV12-3 or TRBV12-4 and J usage is TRBJ1-4; weak D call: TRBD1 (5 bases). The ends were cut back, 6 bases at V and 10 bases at J, with 9 bases in the middle. This CDR3 region has 11 residues.